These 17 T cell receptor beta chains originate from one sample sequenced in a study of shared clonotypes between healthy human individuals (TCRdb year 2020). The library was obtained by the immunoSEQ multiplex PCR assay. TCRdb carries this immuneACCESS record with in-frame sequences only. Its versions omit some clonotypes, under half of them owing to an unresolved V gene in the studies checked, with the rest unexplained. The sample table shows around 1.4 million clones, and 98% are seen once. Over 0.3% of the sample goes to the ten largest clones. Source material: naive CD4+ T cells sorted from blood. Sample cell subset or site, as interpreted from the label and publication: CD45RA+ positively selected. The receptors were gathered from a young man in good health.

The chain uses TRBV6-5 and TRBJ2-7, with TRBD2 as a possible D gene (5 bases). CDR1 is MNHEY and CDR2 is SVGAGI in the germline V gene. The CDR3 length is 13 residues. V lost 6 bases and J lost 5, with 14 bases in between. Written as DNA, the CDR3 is TGTGCCAGCAGGCCCCCGGGGTTGAACGAGCAGTACTTC. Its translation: CASRPPGLNEQYF.

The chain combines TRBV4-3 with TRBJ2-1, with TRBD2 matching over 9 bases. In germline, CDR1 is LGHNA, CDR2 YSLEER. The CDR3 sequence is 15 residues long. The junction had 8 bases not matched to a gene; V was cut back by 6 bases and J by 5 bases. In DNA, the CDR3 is TGCGCCAGCAGTACGCGGGAGGGCCGTCACAATGAGCAGTTCTTC. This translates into CASSTREGRHNEQFF.

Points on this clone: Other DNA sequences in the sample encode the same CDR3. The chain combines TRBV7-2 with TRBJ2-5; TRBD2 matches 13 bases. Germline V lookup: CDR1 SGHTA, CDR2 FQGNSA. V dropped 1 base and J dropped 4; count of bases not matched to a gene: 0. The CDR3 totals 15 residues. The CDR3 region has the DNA TGTGCCAGCAGCTTAGGGACTAGCGGGAGAGAGACCCAGTACTTC. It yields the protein CASSLGTSGRETQYF.

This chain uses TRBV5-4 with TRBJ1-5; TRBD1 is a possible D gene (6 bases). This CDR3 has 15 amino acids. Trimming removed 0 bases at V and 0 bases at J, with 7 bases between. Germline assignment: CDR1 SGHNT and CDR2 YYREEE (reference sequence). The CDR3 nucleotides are TGTGCCAGCAGCTTGGCAGGGGATAGCAATCAGCCCCAGCATTTT. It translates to CASSLAGDSNQPQHF. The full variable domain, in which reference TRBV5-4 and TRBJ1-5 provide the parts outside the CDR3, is ETGVTQSPTHLIKTRGQQVTLRCSSQSGHNTVSWYQQALGQGPQFIFQYYREEENGRGNFPPRFSGLQFPNYSSELNVNALELDDSALYLCASSLAGDSNQPQHFGDGTRLSIL.

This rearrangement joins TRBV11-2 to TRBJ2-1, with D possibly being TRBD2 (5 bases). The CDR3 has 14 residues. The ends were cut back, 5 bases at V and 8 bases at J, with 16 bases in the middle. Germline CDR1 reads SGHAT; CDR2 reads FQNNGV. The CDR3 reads CASSQVEVRDEQFF. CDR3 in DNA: TGTGCCAGCAGCCAAGTGGAGGTTAGGGATGAGCAGTTCTTC. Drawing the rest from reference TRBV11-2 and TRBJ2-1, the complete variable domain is EAGVAQSPRYKIIEKRQSVAFWCNPISGHATLYWYQQILGQGPKLLIQFQNNGVVDDSQLPKDRFSAERLKGVDSTLKIQPAKLEDSAVYLCASSQVEVRDEQFFGPGTRLTVL.

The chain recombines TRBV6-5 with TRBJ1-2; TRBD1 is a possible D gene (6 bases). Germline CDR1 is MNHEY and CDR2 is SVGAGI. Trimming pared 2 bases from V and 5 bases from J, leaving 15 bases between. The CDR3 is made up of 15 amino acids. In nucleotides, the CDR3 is TGTGCCAGCAGTTACGACAGGACTATCCCTTATGGCTACACCTTC. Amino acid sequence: CASSYDRTIPYGYTF.

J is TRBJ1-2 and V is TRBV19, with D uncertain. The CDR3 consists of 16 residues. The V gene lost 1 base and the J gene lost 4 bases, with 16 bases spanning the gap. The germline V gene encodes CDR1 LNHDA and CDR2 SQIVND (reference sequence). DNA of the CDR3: TGTGCCAGTAGTATAGGGGAGAGATTAACGGGCTATGGCTACACCTTC. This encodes CASSIGERLTGYGYTF.

The CDR3 DNA follows: TGTGCCAGCGGATCGGACAGAAGGCACTATGGCTACACCTTC. The encoded protein is CASGSDRRHYGYTF. This chain joins TRBV27 and TRBJ1-2, with D perhaps TRBD1 (6 bases). From germline, CDR1 is MNHEY and CDR2 SMNVEV (reference sequence). The CDR3 has 14 amino acids. V dropped 8 bases and J dropped 3 bases, with 16 bases sitting between them.

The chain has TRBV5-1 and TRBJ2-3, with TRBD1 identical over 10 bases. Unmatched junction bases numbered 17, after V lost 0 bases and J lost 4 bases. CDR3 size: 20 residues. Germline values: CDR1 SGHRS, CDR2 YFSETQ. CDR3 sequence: CASSLDKTGGSSARADTQYF. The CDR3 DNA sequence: TGCGCCAGCAGCTTGGACAAGACAGGGGGCAGCTCCGCCCGGGCAGATACGCAGTATTTT.

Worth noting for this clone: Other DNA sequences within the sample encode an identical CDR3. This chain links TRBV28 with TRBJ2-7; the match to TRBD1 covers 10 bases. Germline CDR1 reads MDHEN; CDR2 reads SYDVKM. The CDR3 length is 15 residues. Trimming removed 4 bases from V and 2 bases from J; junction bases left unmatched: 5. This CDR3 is CASSSPGTGAYEQYF. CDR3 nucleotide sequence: TGTGCCAGCAGTTCCCCCGGGACAGGGGCCTACGAGCAGTACTTC.

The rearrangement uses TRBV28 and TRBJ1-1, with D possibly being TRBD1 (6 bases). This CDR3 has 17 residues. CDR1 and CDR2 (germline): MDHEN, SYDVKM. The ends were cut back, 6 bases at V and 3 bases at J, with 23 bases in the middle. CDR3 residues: CASRVRMGGGEHTEAFF. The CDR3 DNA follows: TGTGCCAGCAGGGTCAGGATGGGAGGGGGGGAACACACTGAAGCTTTCTTT.

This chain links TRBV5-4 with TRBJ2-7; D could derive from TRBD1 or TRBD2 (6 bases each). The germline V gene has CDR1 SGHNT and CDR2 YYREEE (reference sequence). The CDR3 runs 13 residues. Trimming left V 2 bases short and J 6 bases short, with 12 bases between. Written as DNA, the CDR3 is TGTGCCAGCAGCTTTAGGGGGGCTCCCGAGCAGTACTTC. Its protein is CASSFRGAPEQYF.

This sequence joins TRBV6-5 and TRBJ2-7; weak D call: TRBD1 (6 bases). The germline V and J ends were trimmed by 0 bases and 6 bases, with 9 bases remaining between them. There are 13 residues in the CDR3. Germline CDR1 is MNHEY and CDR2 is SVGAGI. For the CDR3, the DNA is TGTGCCAGCAGTTACTCTTACAGGGCCGAGCAGTACTTC. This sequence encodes CASSYSYRAEQYF.

The CDR3 here is CASRKQGSGNQPQHF. CDR3 sequence (DNA): TGTGCCAGCCGAAAACAGGGGTCTGGCAATCAGCCCCAGCATTTT. The chain links TRBV6-1 to TRBJ1-5; TRBD1 matches at 7 bases. The CDR3 consists of 15 residues. Germline V gene data show CDR1 as MNHNS and CDR2 as SASEGT. V dropped 8 bases and J dropped 2; count of bases not matched to a gene: 9.

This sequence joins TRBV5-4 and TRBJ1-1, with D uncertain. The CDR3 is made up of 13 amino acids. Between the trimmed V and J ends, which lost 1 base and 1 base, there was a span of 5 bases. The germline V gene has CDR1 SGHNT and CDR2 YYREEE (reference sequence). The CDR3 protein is CASSLKGNTEAFF. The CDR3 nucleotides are TGTGCCAGCAGCTTGAAGGGGAACACTGAAGCTTTCTTT.

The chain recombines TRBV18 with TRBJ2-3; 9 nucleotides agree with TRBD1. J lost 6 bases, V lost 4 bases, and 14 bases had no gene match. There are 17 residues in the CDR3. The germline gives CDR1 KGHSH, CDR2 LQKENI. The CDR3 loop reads CASSRGQGSGQADTQYF. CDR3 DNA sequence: TGTGCCAGCTCACGGGGACAGGGAAGCGGGCAAGCGGATACGCAGTATTTT. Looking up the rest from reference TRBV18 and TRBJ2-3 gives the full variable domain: NAGVMQNPRHLVRRRGQEARLRCSPMKGHSHVYWYRQLPEEGLKFMVYLQKENIIDESGMPKERFSAEFPKEGPSILRIQQVVRGDSAAYFCASSRGQGSGQADTQYFGPGTRLTVL.

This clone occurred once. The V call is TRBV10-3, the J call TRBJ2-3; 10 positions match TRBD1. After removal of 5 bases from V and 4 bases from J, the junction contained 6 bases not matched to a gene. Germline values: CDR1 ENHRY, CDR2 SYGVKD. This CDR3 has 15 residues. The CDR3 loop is CAISTGTGVPDTQYF. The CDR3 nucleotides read TGTGCCATCAGTACCGGGACAGGGGTGCCAGATACGCAGTATTTT.